This TCR beta chain is drawn from a study of Ad26.COV2.S vaccination and SARS-CoV-2 variants. TCRdb's copy holds only in-frame clones and misses some; the assay was immunoSEQ multiplex PCR. The sample consists of about 350,000 clones, approximately 85% of them appearing once. The treatment is: around 19 received Ad26.COV2.S at low or high dose, single or two shots; 5 received placebo; per-sample allocation not given. Sampling occurred on day 63 after the first vaccine or placebo injection. This CDR3 is built from 16 residues. Germline CDR1 and CDR2: SGHTS and YDEGEE. V gave up 1 base and J gave up 4 bases; unmatched junction bases: 8.

The V call is TRBV5-8, the J call TRBJ2-7; 10 bases match TRBD2. This TCR was sampled from a person aged 18-65 years who received the Ad26.COV2.S COVID-19 vaccine or a placebo. Sequenced here: peripheral blood, sampled in a trial of Ad26.COV2.S vaccine versus placebo. The CDR3 DNA sequence: TGTGCCAGCAGCTTGTCTAGCGGGAGTTGGGTTTACGAGCAGTACTTC. Its protein is CASSLSSGSWVYEQYF.